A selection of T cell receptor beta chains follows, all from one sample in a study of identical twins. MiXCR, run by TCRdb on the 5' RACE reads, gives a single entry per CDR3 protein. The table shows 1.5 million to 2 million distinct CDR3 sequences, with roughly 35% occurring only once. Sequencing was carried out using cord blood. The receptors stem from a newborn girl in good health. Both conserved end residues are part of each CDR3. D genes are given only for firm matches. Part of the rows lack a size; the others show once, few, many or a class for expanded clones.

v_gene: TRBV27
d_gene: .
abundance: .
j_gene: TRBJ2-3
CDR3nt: TGTGCCAGCAGTTTATTCTTCGCGATCAGCACAGATACGCAGTATTTT
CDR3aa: CASSLFFAISTDTQYF

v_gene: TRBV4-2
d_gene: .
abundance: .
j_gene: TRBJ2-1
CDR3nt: TGTGCCAGCAGCCTATCCTTTGGGGGGGCCTCCTACAATGAGCAGTTCTTC
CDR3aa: CASSLSFGGASYNEQFF

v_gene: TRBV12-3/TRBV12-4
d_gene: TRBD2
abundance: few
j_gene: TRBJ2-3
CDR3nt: TGTGCCAGCAGCCGTAGCGGGCAACCCACAGATACGCAGTATTTT
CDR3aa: CASSRSGQPTDTQYF

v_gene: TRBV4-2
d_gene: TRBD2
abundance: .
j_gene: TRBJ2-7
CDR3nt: TGTGCCAGCAGCCAAGGTCGGGGGGAGAGCTACAATGAGCAGTACTTC
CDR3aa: CASSQGRGESYNEQYF

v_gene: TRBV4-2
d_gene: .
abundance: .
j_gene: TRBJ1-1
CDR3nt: TGTGCCAGCAGCCGGTTACACCGGGGGAACACTGAAGCTTTCTTT
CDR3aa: CASSRLHRGNTEAFF

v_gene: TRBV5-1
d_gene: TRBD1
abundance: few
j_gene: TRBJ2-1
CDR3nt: TGCGCCAGCAGCTACTCCGGGACAGGTGGATTTGAGCAGTTCTTC
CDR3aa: CASSYSGTGGFEQFF

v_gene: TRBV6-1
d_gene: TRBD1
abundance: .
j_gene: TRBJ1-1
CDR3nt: TGTGCCAGCAGTGAGCCGGACAGGGTTCGGCGAGGTGTTGAAGCTTTCTTT
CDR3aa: CASSEPDRVRRGVEAFF

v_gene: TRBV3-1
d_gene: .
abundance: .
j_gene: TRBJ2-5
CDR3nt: TGTGCCAGCAGCCAAGGGGGACAACTTGTGGAGACCCAGTACTTC
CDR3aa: CASSQGGQLVETQYF

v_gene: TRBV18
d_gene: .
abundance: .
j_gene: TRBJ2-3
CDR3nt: TGTGCCGGCTCACCAAAACAGCCCACAGATACGCAGTATTTT
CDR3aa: CAGSPKQPTDTQYF

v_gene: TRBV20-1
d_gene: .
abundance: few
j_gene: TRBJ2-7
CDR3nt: TGCAGTGCTAGCCCGGTAGGGAAAAAGTACGAGCAGTACTTC
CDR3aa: CSASPVGKKYEQYF

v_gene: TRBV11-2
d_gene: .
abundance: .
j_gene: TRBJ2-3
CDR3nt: TGTGCCAGCAGCACCCGCCGGGACATAACAGATACGCAGTATTTT
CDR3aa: CASSTRRDITDTQYF

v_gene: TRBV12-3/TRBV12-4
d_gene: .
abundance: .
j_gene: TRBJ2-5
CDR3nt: TGTGCCAGCAGCATAGACAGGCTACAAGAGACCCAGTACTTC
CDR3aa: CASSIDRLQETQYF

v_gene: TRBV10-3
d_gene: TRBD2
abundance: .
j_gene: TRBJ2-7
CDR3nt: TGTGCCATCGGAGGGACTAGCGGGAGTAATGAGCAGTACTTC
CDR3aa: CAIGGTSGSNEQYF

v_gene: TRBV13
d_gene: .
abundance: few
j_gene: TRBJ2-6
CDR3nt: TGTGCCAGTGTAAAGACAGTCTCTGGGGCCAACGTCCTGACTTTC
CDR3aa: CASVKTVSGANVLTF

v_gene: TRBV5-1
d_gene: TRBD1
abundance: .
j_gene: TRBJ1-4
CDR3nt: TGCGCCAGCAGCTTGGGACAGGGCGAGGCCGAAAAACTGTTTTTT
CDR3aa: CASSLGQGEAEKLFF

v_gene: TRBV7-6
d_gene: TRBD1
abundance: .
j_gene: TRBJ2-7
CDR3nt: TGTGCCAGCAGTTTAAACAGGGGGGTCTACGAGCAGTACTTC
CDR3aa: CASSLNRGVYEQYF

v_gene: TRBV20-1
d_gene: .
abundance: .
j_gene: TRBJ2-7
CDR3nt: TGCAGTGCTAGTAGGCAGGTGCCCCCCTACGAGCAGTACTTC
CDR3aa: CSASRQVPPYEQYF

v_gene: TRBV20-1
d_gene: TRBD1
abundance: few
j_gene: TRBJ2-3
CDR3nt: TGCAGTGCTACCCAGGGGGTCACCACAGATACGCAGTATTTT
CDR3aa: CSATQGVTTDTQYF

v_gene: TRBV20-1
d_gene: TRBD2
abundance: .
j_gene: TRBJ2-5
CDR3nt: TGCAGTGCTCCGTCCTCTCTCCGGACTAGCGGGAGCGCAGAGCAGTACTTC
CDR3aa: CSAPSSLRTSGSAEQYF

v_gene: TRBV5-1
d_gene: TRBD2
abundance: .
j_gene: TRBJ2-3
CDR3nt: TGCGCCAGCAGCCGTTCCCTAGCGGGAGGTTACACAGATACGCAGTATTTT
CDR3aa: CASSRSLAGGYTDTQYF

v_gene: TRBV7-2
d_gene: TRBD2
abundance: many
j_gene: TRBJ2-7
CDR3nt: TGTGCCAGCAGCTTAGAAATAGCGGGACCCTACGAGCAGTACTTC
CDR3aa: CASSLEIAGPYEQYF

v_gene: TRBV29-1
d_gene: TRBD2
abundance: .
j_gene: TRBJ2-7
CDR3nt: TGCAGCGTTAGCGGGAGGGTTCAGATTGGTTACTACGAGCAGTACTTC
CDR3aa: CSVSGRVQIGYYEQYF

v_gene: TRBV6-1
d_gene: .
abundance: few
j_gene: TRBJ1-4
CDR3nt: TGTGCCAGCAGTGAACCGGGCAGGTTTAATGAAAAACTGTTTTTT
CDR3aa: CASSEPGRFNEKLFF

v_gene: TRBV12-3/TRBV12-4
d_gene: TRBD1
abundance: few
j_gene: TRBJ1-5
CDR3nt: TGTGCCAGCAGGTCCTCTAACGGGACAGGGAAAGGTCAGCCCCAGCATTTT
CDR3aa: CASRSSNGTGKGQPQHF

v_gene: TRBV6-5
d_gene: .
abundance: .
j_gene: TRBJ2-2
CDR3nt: TGTGCCAGCAGGAGAGGGAACACCGGGGAGCTGTTTTTT
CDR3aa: CASRRGNTGELFF

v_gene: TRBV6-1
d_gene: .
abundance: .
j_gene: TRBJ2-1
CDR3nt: TGTGCCAGCAGTAAAGAACCGGGACGGCCCACCCCCTACAATGAGCAGTTCTTC
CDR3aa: CASSKEPGRPTPYNEQFF

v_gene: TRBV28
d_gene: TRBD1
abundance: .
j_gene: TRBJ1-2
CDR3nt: TGTGCCAGCAGTCGACAGGGGGCCGGCTACACCTTC
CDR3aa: CASSRQGAGYTF